This T cell receptor (beta chain) was captured in a study of identical twins. Template switching supplied a universal primer site; unique molecular identifiers were carried on the cDNA. TCRdb re-analysed the 5' RACE reads in MiXCR, keeping a single row per CDR3 protein. Here the sample spans about 200,000 distinct CDR3 sequences, about a sixth being singletons. V lost 0 bases to trimming and J lost 4 bases, with 15 bases between them. The CDR3 covers 16 residues. The germline V gene has CDR1 SGHDT and CDR2 YYEEEE. This clonotype showed up just a few times. Its antigen remains unidentified. The study, taken as a whole, reports: High-abundance cord blood beta clonotypes had fewer insertions; memory repertoires showed none.

Another study also made use of these data, one on T cells expressing NK-cell markers. Turning to that study: HCMV serostatus: most of the eight sequenced donors positive, one negative.

The sequenced material came from CD8+ T cells sorted from blood. This receptor was taken from a woman under 30 in good health. The chain uses TRBV5-6 and TRBJ2-3; the D gene is possibly TRBD1 (6 bases). The CDR3, as DNA: TGTGCCAGCAGCTTGGGGCCCACAGGGAATGCAGATACGCAGTATTTT. This gives the protein CASSLGPTGNADTQYF.